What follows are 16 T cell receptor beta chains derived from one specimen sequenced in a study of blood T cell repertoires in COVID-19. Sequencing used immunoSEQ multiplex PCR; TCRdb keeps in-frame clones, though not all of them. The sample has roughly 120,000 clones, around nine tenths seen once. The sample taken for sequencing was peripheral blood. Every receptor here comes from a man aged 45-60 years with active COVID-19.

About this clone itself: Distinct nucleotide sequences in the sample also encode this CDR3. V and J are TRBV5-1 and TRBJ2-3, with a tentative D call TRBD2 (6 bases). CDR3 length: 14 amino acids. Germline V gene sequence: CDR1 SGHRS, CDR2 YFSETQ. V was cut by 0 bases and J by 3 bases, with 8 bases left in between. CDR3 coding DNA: TGCGCCAGCAGCTTGGCCGGGGGTACAGATACGCAGTATTTT. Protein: CASSLAGGTDTQYF.

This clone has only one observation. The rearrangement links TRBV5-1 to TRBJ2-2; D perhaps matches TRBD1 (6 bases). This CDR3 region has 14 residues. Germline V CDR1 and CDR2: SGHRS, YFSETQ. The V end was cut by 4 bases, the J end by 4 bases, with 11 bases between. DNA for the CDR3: TGCGCCAGCAGCCCGCAGGGGTTCACCGGGGAGCTGTTTTTT. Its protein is CASSPQGFTGELFF.

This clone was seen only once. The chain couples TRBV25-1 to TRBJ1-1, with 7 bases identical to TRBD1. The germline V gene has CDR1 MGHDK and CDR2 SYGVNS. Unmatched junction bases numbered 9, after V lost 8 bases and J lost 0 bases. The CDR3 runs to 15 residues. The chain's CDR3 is CASRGTEPMNTEAFF. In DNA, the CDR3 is TGTGCCAGCCGGGGGACAGAACCCATGAACACTGAAGCTTTCTTT.

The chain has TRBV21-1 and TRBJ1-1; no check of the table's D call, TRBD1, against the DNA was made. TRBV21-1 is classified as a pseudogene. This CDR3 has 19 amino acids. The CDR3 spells CASSNYPRTGRGLDTEAFF. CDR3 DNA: TGTGCCAGCAGCAATTATCCGCGGACAGGGAGGGGCCTAGACACTGAAGCTTTCTTT.

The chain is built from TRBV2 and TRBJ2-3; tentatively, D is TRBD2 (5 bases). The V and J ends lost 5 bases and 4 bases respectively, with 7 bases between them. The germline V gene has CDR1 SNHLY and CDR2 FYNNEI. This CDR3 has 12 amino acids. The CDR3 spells CASSFGADTQYF. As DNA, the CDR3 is TGTGCCAGCAGTTTCGGGGCAGATACGCAGTATTTT.

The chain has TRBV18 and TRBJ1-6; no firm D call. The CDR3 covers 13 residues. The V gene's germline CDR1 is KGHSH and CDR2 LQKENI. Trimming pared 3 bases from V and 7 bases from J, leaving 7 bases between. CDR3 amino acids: CASSPAGNSPLHF. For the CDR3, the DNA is TGTGCCAGCTCACCCGCGGGGAATTCACCCCTCCACTTT.

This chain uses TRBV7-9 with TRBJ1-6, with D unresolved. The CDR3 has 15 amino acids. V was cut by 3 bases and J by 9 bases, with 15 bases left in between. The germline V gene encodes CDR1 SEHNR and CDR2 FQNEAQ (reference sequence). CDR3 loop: CASSFAESRGSPLHF. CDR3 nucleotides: TGTGCCAGCAGCTTTGCCGAATCCCGGGGTTCACCCCTCCACTTT.

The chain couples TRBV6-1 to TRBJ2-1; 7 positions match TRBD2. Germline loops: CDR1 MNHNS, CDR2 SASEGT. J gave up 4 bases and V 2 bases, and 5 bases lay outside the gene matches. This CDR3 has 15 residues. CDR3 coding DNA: TGTGCCAGCAGTGAAAATCTAGCGGTATACAATGAGCAGTTCTTC. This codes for CASSENLAVYNEQFF.

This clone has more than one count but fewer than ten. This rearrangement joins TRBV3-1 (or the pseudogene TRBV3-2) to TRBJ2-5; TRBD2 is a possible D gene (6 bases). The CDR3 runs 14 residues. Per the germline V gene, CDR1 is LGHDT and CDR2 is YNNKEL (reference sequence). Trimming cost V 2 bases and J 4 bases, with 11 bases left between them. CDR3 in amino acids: CASSQLRGGETQYF. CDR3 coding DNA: TGTGCCAGCAGCCAATTGCGGGGTGGAGAGACCCAGTACTTC.

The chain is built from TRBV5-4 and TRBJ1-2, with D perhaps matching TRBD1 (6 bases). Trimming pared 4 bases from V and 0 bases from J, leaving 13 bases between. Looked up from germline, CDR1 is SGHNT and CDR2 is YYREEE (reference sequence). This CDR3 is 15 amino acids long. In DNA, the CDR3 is TGTGCCAGCAGCCCTGGAGGACAGCCTAACTATGGCTACACCTTC. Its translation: CASSPGGQPNYGYTF.

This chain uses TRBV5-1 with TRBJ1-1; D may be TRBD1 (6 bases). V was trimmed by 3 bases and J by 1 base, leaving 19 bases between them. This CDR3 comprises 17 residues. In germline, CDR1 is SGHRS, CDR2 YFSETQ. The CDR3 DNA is TGCGCCAGCAGCTGGGTCCCTCCGGACAGTTCGAACACTGAAGCTTTCTTT. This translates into CASSWVPPDSSNTEAFF.

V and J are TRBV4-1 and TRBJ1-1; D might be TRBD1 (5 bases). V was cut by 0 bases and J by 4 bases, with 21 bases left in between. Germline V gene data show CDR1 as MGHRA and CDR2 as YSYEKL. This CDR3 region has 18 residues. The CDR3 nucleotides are TGCGCCAGCAGCCAAGAGCACACGACGGCAGCCGGGGGCACTGAAGCTTTCTTT. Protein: CASSQEHTTAAGGTEAFF.

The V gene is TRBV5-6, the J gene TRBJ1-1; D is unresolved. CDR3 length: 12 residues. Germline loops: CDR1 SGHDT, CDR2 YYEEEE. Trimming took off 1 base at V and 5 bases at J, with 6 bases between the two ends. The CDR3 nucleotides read TGTGCCAGCAGCTTGATGCGAACTGAAGCTTTCTTT. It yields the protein CASSLMRTEAFF.

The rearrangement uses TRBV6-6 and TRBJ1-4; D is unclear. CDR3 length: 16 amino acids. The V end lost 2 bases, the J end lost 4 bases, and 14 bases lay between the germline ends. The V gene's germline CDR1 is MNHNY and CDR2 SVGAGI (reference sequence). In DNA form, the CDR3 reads TGTGCCAGCAGTTACGCCCTAAAAGGCGGTAATGAAAAACTGTTTTTT. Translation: CASSYALKGGNEKLFF.

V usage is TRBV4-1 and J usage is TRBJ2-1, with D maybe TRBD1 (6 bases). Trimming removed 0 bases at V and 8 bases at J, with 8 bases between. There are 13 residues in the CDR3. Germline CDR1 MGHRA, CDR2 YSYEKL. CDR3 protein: CASSQETGYEQFF. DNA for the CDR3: TGCGCCAGCAGCCAAGAGACAGGATATGAGCAGTTCTTC.

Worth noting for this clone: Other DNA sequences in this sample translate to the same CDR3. This chain's CDR3 is CASSLAGNTEAFF. The CDR3 coding sequence is TGCGCCAGCAGCTTGGCGGGGAACACTGAAGCTTTCTTT. This chain links TRBV5-1 with TRBJ1-1, with D unresolved. The CDR3 is made up of 13 amino acids. From germline, CDR1 is SGHRS and CDR2 YFSETQ. Trimming cost V 0 bases and J 1 base, with 4 bases left between them.